These 31 T cell receptor beta chains came from one sample sequenced in a study of graft-versus-host responses after intestinal transplantation. Antigens of these TCRs are unknown. Only in-frame clones appear in the TCRdb table, and some are missing; sequencing was by immunoSEQ multiplex PCR. The profile covers roughly 97,000 clones, with 90% to 95% appearing a single time and approximately 0.17% taken by the ten largest. This specimen consisted of unstimulated CD4+ T cells sorted from spleen or lymph node cells, obtained before transplant. Source of these receptors: a human donor who was the organ donor for an intestinal transplant.

This clone has a single count. V is TRBV9 and J is TRBJ1-6; a weak D match, TRBD1 (6 bases). V gave up 4 bases and J gave up 10 bases, with 15 bases separating them. The CDR3 has 14 residues. Germline loops: CDR1 SGDLS, CDR2 YYNGEE. This chain's CDR3 is CASSLRQAASPLHF. The CDR3 nucleotides are TGTGCCAGCAGCCTTCGACAGGCGGCCTCACCCCTCCACTTT.

This clone was seen a single time. The chain is built from TRBV19 and TRBJ1-1; a possible D gene is TRBD1 (5 bases). This CDR3 is built from 15 residues. Per the germline V gene, CDR1 is LNHDA and CDR2 is SQIVND (reference sequence). V was pared by 4 bases and J by 1 base, with 13 bases between. CDR3 DNA sequence: TGTGCCAGTAGTACCCTCAGGGTAGAGAACACTGAAGCTTTCTTT. This sequence encodes CASSTLRVENTEAFF.

The V call is TRBV6-6, the J call TRBJ2-1; 11 nucleotides align to TRBD2. This CDR3 spans 15 amino acids. The germline CDR1 and CDR2 sequences are MNHNY and SVGAGI (reference sequence). Trimming took 5 bases from V and 5 from J; bases not matched to a gene: 5. The CDR3 reads CASSPLAGGHNEQFF. The DNA of the CDR3 is TGTGCCAGCAGTCCTCTAGCGGGGGGACACAATGAGCAGTTCTTC.

This clone appeared once. This chain connects TRBV9 to TRBJ1-6, with D perhaps TRBD1 (6 bases). Germline-derived CDR1 and CDR2 are SGDLS and YYNGEE. The CDR3 is made up of 15 amino acids. The V and J ends lost 0 bases and 7 bases respectively, with 11 bases between them. The CDR3 region has the DNA TGTGCCAGCAGCGTAGGAGGGGGTGTCAATTCACCCCTCCACTTT. Protein: CASSVGGGVNSPLHF.

In regard to this clone: At one end, the junction sequence differs from germline, possibly due to a read error. This chain joins TRBV4-2 and TRBJ2-6, with D possibly TRBD2 on 5 matching bases. This CDR3 region has 16 residues. Germline V lookup: CDR1 LGHNA, CDR2 YNFKEQ. The CDR3 DNA reads TGTGCCAGCAGCCAAGATCCGGACTCTGAGGCCAACGTCCTGACTTTC. Encoded protein: CASSQDPDSEANVLTF.

This clone was recorded once. This chain links TRBV18 with TRBJ1-1; D may be TRBD1 (5 bases). V shed 5 bases and J shed 1 base, with 8 bases lying between them. Germline CDR1 KGHSH, CDR2 LQKENI. The CDR3 sequence is 13 residues long. CDR3 coding DNA: TGTGCCAGCTCATACGGACAGAACACTGAAGCTTTCTTT. Translating gives CASSYGQNTEAFF.

The gene calls are TRBV7-9 and TRBJ1-1; weak D call: TRBD1 (6 bases). The CDR3 contains 12 residues. The V gene's germline CDR1 is SEHNR and CDR2 FQNEAQ (reference sequence). Trimming removed 5 bases at V and 7 bases at J, with 11 bases between. CDR3 residues: CASSPTRGEAFF. As DNA, the CDR3 is TGTGCCAGCAGCCCCACCAGGGGTGAAGCTTTCTTT.

The J gene is TRBJ2-5, the V gene TRBV5-4; TRBD2 aligns across 8 bases. V trimming: 1 base; J trimming: 5 bases; junction bases outside the gene matches: 10. The germline V gene has CDR1 SGHNT and CDR2 YYREEE (reference sequence). This CDR3 region has 16 residues. CDR3 bases: TGTGCCAGCAGCTTGCCGGTCGGGGGGGCCATGGAGACCCAGTACTTC. Translating it yields CASSLPVGGAMETQYF. Variable domain in full (rest from reference TRBV5-4 and TRBJ2-5): ETGVTQSPTHLIKTRGQQVTLRCSSQSGHNTVSWYQQALGQGPQFIFQYYREEENGRGNFPPRFSGLQFPNYSSELNVNALELDDSALYLCASSLPVGGAMETQYFGPGTRLLVL.

This clone appeared once. V is TRBV4-1 and J is TRBJ2-2; D is unresolved. The V end was cut by 0 bases, the J end by 4 bases, with 9 bases between. CDR1 is MGHRA and CDR2 is YSYEKL in the germline V gene. This CDR3 spans 15 amino acids. The CDR3 sequence is CASSQDTSFTGELFF. Written as DNA, the CDR3 is TGCGCCAGCAGCCAAGATACGAGTTTCACCGGGGAGCTGTTTTTT.

This clone occurred once. The genes are TRBV19 and TRBJ2-3; the match to TRBD2 covers 8 bases. CDR1 and CDR2 from the germline V gene are LNHDA and SQIVND (reference sequence). Germline trimming cut 8 bases from V and 5 bases from J; bases unmatched to any gene: 9. The length of the CDR3 is 14 residues. Here the CDR3 reads CASSSGGAQDTQYF. The CDR3 nucleotides read TGTGCCAGTTCCTCGGGGGGGGCCCAAGATACGCAGTATTTT. Based on the CDR3 plus reference TRBV19 and TRBJ2-3, the full variable domain is DGGITQSPKYLFRKEGQNVTLSCEQNLNHDAMYWYRQDPGQGLRLIYYSQIVNDFQKGDIAEGYSVSREKKESFPLTVTSAQKNPTAFYLCASSSGGAQDTQYFGPGTRLTVL.

This clone came up once. The V and J genes are TRBV19 and TRBJ2-5, with D perhaps TRBD2 (6 bases). This CDR3 region has 14 residues. V dropped 5 bases and J dropped 4 bases, with 14 bases sitting between them. Germline-derived CDR1 and CDR2 are LNHDA and SQIVND (reference sequence). CDR3: CASSLQRARETQYF. CDR3 DNA: TGTGCCAGTAGTTTACAGCGGGCTAGAGAGACCCAGTACTTC.

Worth noting for this clone: The identical CDR3 is also encoded by other nucleotide sequences in the sample. This chain links TRBV28 with TRBJ1-5; D is ambiguous. V lost 3 bases and J lost 6, with 3 bases in between. Germline CDR1 and CDR2: MDHEN and SYDVKM. The CDR3 contains 11 residues. CDR3 sequence reads: CASSFSQPQHF. As DNA, the CDR3 is TGTGCCAGCAGTTTTAGTCAGCCCCAGCATTTT.

The V call is TRBV11-2, the J call TRBJ2-1; 8 positions match TRBD2. The CDR3 has 16 residues. J lost 2 bases, V lost 5 bases, and 8 bases had no gene match. Germline V gene lookup returns CDR1 SGHAT and CDR2 FQNNGV. CDR3 DNA: TGTGCCAGCAGCCCGCCCGGGACTAGACCCTACAATGAGCAGTTCTTC. This sequence encodes CASSPPGTRPYNEQFF. Full variable domain (missing parts from reference TRBV11-2 and TRBJ2-1): EAGVAQSPRYKIIEKRQSVAFWCNPISGHATLYWYQQILGQGPKLLIQFQNNGVVDDSQLPKDRFSAERLKGVDSTLKIQPAKLEDSAVYLCASSPPGTRPYNEQFFGPGTRLTVL.

The rearrangement joins TRBV9 to TRBJ2-1; D perhaps matches TRBD2 (7 bases). The CDR3 spans 15 residues. V was clipped by 1 base and J by 3 bases, with 11 bases between them. The V gene's germline CDR1 is SGDLS and CDR2 YYNGEE. The CDR3 loop reads CASSVTGGGYNEQFF. CDR3 coding DNA: TGTGCCAGCAGCGTAACGGGGGGCGGCTACAATGAGCAGTTCTTC. The variable domain in full, with the rest retrieved from reference TRBV9 and TRBJ2-1, is DSGVTQTPKHLITATGQRVTLRCSPRSGDLSVYWYQQSLDQGLQFLIQYYNGEERAKGNILERFSAQQFPDLHSELNLSSLELGDSALYFCASSVTGGGYNEQFFGPGTRLTVL.

The chain uses TRBV2 and TRBJ1-2, with 7 bases matching TRBD1. This CDR3 comprises 16 residues. V trimming: 5 bases; J trimming: 7 bases; junction bases outside the gene matches: 16. Germline CDR1 SNHLY, CDR2 FYNNEI. The CDR3 reads CASSSRQGNRVFGYTF. The CDR3 DNA is TGTGCCAGCAGTTCTCGACAGGGCAATCGAGTGTTTGGCTACACCTTC.

The chain is built from TRBV7-2 and TRBJ1-5; 7 bases fit TRBD1. Losses at the gene ends were 5 bases for V and 7 bases for J; bases not matched to a gene: 8. Germline CDR1 and CDR2: SGHTA and FQGNSA. CDR3 size: 14 residues. CDR3 in DNA: TGTGCCAGCAGCCCTCGACAGGGAAGCCAGCCCCAGCATTTT. The encoded protein is CASSPRQGSQPQHF.

The chain is built from TRBV27 and TRBJ2-3; D is unresolved. CDR3 length: 11 residues. The V end was cut by 6 bases, the J end by 5 bases, with 6 bases between. The germline V gene encodes CDR1 MNHEY and CDR2 SMNVEV (reference sequence). The CDR3 region has the DNA TGTGCCAGCAGATTTCGAGATACGCAGTATTTT. It yields the protein CASRFRDTQYF.

The CDR3 region has the DNA TGTGCCAGTCAGCGGGACAGGGTCCAAGAGACCCAGTACTTC. Its protein product is CASQRDRVQETQYF. The rearrangement uses TRBV6-5 and TRBJ2-5; TRBD1 matches 9 bases. CDR1 is MNHEY and CDR2 is SVGAGI in the germline V gene. The CDR3 contains 14 residues. V lost 9 bases, J lost 1 base, and 6 bases stayed unmatched.

The DNA for the CDR3 is TGTGCCAGCGGTGGACAGGGGAGGGTTAATCAGCCCCAGCATTTT. This sequence encodes CASGGQGRVNQPQHF. The gene calls are TRBV28 and TRBJ1-5; 9 nucleotides agree with TRBD1. V was clipped by 8 bases and J by 4 bases; unmatched bases: 9. CDR3 length: 15 amino acids. Germline CDR1 is MDHEN and CDR2 is SYDVKM.

This clone occurred a few times. The chain links TRBV7-9 to TRBJ2-1; D is uncertain. The germline V gene encodes CDR1 SEHNR and CDR2 FQNEAQ (reference sequence). The CDR3 has 12 amino acids. Trimming removed 6 bases at V and 15 bases at J, with 18 bases between. In DNA, the CDR3 is TGTGCCAGCAGTTCGGGTGGCGGCCGGCGGTTCTTC. The encoded protein is CASSSGGGRRFF.

The rearrangement joins TRBV7-2 to TRBJ1-2, with 8 bases lining up with TRBD1. The germline V gene encodes CDR1 SGHTA and CDR2 FQGNSA. The CDR3 is 15 residues long. The V gene end was trimmed by 1 base and the J gene end by 7 bases; junction bases not matched to a gene: 8. CDR3 sequence: CASSLVLDRAGGYTF. In DNA form, the CDR3 reads TGTGCCAGCAGCTTAGTCCTGGACAGGGCGGGTGGCTACACCTTC.

The V call is TRBV2, the J call TRBJ1-1; tentative D call: TRBD1 (6 bases). Germline V gene sequence: CDR1 SNHLY, CDR2 FYNNEI. The CDR3 runs 15 residues. With 8 bases removed from V and 0 bases from J, the gap between germline ends came to 16 bases. The CDR3 coding sequence is TGTGCCAGCCGGTCGGACAGCCTCATGAACACTGAAGCTTTCTTT. It is translated as CASRSDSLMNTEAFF.

The chain couples TRBV7-9 to TRBJ2-5; the match to TRBD2 covers 12 bases. The germline gives CDR1 SEHNR, CDR2 FQNEAQ (reference sequence). This CDR3 spans 14 amino acids. Germline trimming cut 5 bases from V and 4 bases from J; bases unmatched to any gene: 2. The CDR3 protein is CASSPTSGGETQYF. The CDR3 DNA reads TGTGCCAGCAGCCCGACTAGCGGGGGAGAGACCCAGTACTTC.

The chain links TRBV7-2 to TRBJ1-4; possibly TRBD1 for D (6 bases). The germline V gene encodes CDR1 SGHTA and CDR2 FQGNSA. There are 17 residues in the CDR3. With 5 bases removed from V and 2 bases from J, the gap between germline ends came to 18 bases. CDR3 sequence (DNA): TGTGCCAGCAGCCCATCCGGGACAAGGCTTACTAATGAAAAACTGTTTTTT. Translating it yields CASSPSGTRLTNEKLFF. Variable domain in full (rest from reference TRBV7-2 and TRBJ1-4): GAGVSQSPSNKVTEKGKDVELRCDPISGHTALYWYRQSLGQGLEFLIYFQGNSAPDKSGLPSDRFSAERTGGSVSTLTIQRTQQEDSAVYLCASSPSGTRLTNEKLFFGSGTQLSVL.

The CDR3 protein is CASSPGQGALSNTEAFF. CDR3 DNA: TGTGCCAGCAGCCCTGGACAGGGGGCTCTTTCAAACACTGAAGCTTTCTTT. The chain recombines TRBV5-8 with TRBJ1-1; 11 bases align to TRBD1. Germline values: CDR1 SGHTS, CDR2 YDEGEE. The CDR3 is 17 residues long. Unmatched junction bases numbered 10, after V lost 4 bases and J lost 2 bases.

The chain recombines TRBV18 with TRBJ2-7; a weak D match, TRBD1 (6 bases). Trimming took 2 bases from V and 5 from J, leaving 22 bases between them. Germline CDR1 and CDR2: KGHSH and LQKENI. CDR3 length: 17 amino acids. The CDR3 is CASSPKAGESYLDEQYF. CDR3 nucleotide sequence: TGTGCCAGCTCACCAAAAGCAGGGGAGTCTTACCTAGACGAGCAGTACTTC.

The rearrangement joins TRBV5-1 to TRBJ1-6, with D tentatively TRBD1 (5 bases). CDR3 size: 14 residues. The V end lost 1 base, the J end lost 5 bases, and 7 bases lay between the germline ends. Germline lookup yields CDR1 SGHRS and CDR2 YFSETQ. CDR3 in amino acids: CASSLRQNNSPLHF. The CDR3 DNA reads TGCGCCAGCAGCTTGAGACAGAATAATTCACCCCTCCACTTT.

The rearrangement joins TRBV11-2 to TRBJ2-7; D not certain. Trimming pared 3 bases from V and 4 bases from J, leaving 4 bases between. CDR3 length: 11 amino acids. From germline, CDR1 is SGHAT and CDR2 FQNNGV. The CDR3 loop reads CASSFTYEQYF. In DNA, the CDR3 is TGTGCCAGCAGCTTTACTTACGAGCAGTACTTC.

The chain is built from TRBV4-2 and TRBJ1-1; unclear D gene. There are 17 residues in the CDR3. The V and J ends lost 2 bases and 5 bases respectively, with 21 bases between them. Germline V lookup: CDR1 LGHNA, CDR2 YNFKEQ. Here the CDR3 DNA reads TGTGCCAGCAGCCAACCCGGGGTAGGCACCCTGGGGACTGAAGCTTTCTTT. Protein: CASSQPGVGTLGTEAFF.

The V call is TRBV9, the J call TRBJ1-6; D is possibly TRBD1 (6 bases). The CDR3 consists of 15 residues. Germline assignment: CDR1 SGDLS and CDR2 YYNGEE. Trimming removed 0 bases at V and 8 bases at J, with 12 bases between. CDR3 coding DNA: TGTGCCAGCAGCGTAGTTGACAGGTTGGATTCACCCCTCCACTTT. This sequence encodes CASSVVDRLDSPLHF.

V gene TRBV4-3 combines with J gene TRBJ1-2; 7 bases agree with TRBD1. J was trimmed by 3 bases and V by 3 bases; bases with no gene match: 4. Germline CDR1 LGHNA, CDR2 YSLEER. The CDR3 contains 14 residues. The CDR3 loop reads CASSHIDRDYGYTF. In nucleotides, the CDR3 is TGCGCCAGCAGCCACATTGACAGGGACTATGGCTACACCTTC.